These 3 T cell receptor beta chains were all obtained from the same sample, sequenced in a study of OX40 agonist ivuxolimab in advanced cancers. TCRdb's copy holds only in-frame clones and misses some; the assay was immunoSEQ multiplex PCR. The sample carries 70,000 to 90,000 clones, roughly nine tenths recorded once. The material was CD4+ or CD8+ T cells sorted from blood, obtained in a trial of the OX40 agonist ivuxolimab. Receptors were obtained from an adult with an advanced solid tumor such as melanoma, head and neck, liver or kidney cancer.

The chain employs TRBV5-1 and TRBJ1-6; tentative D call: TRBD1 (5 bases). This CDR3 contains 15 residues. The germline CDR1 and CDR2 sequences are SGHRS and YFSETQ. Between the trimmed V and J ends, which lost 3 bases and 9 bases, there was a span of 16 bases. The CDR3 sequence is CASSWGRGIGSPLHF. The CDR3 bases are TGCGCCAGCAGCTGGGGGAGGGGTATTGGTTCACCCCTCCACTTT. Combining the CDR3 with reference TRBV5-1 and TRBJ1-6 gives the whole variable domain KAGVTQTPRYLIKTRGQQVTLSCSPISGHRSVSWYQQTPGQGLQFLFEYFSETQRNKGNFPGRFSGRQFSNSRSEMNVSTLELGDSALYLCASSWGRGIGSPLHFGNGTRLTVT.

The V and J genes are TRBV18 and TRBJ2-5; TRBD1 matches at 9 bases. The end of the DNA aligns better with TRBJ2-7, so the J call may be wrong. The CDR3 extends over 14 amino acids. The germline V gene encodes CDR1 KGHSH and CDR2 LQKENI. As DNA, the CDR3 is TGTGCCAGCTCACCGGGACAGGGTGCCCACGAGCAGTACTTC. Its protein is CASSPGQGAHEQYF.

CDR3 sequence reads: CASSLQQGDEKLFF. The CDR3 DNA reads TGTGCCAGCAGCTTACAGCAGGGGGATGAAAAACTGTTTTTT. The V call is TRBV7-9, the J call TRBJ1-4; 7 bases align to TRBD1. J was trimmed by 6 bases and V by 2 bases; bases with no gene match: 3. The CDR3 has 14 residues. Germline CDR1 is SEHNR and CDR2 is FQNEAQ (reference sequence).